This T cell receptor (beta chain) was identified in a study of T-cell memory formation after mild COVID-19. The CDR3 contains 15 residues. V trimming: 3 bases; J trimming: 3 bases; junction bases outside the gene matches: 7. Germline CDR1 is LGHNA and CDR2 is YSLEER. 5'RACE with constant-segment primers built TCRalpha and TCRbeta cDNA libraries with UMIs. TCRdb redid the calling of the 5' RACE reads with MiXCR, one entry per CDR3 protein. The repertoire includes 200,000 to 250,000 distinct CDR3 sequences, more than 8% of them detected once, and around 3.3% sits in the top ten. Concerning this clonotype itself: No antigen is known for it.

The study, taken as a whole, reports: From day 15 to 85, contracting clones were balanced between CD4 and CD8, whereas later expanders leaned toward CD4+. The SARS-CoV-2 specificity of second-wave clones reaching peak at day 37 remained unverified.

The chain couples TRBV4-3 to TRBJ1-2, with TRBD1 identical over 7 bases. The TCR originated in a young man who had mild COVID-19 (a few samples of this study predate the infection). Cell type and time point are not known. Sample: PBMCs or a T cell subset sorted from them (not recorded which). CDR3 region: CASSQMTGSDYGYTF. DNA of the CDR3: TGCGCCAGCAGCCAGATGACAGGGAGCGACTATGGCTACACCTTC.